Described below is a single T cell receptor (beta chain) sequence and its context. It lacks a known antigen. Per-base quality was not reported, and no clone a single base away is much larger than it. These data come from a study of T-cell memory formation after mild COVID-19 (dated by TCRdb to about 2021). Looking at the study overall: Most TCR sequence clusters were specific to one of the two donors. In a couple of donors, T-cell clones that expanded and contracted after mild COVID-19 were followed by sequencing TCRalpha and TCRbeta repertoires longitudinally. Two young, previously healthy adult volunteers, one female and one male, were included in the cohort. What the work shows at the level of the full study, not this receptor alone: SARS-CoV-2 specificity was not confirmed for the second-wave clones peaking on day 37. The study included only two mild cases, and larger cohorts that include severe cases with pre-infection samples were judged to be necessary. Contracting CD4+ clones turned up mainly in the CM and EM memory subsets, whereas EMRA was where CD8+ clones were enriched. Some responding clones were detected in pre-infection memory, suggesting pre-existing cross-reactive memory T cells joined the SARS-CoV-2 response. Balanced CD4/CD8 phenotypes were observed for clones contracting from day 15 to 85, whereas a bias towards CD4+ was observed for a second wave of clones expanding from day 15 to 37.

Ficoll-Paque density gradient centrifugation was used to isolate PBMCs. CDR1 and CDR2, per the germline V gene, are MNHEY and SVGAGI. V loses 2 bases at its end and J loses 2 bases; junction bases beyond the gene matches: 8. The CDR3 runs 16 amino acids, cysteine and phenylalanine included. The read is trimmed to its CDR3 DNA, 48 bases read in frame from base 1. For sequencing, an Illumina NovaSeq 6000 was employed. TCRalpha and TCRbeta cDNA libraries were constructed by 5'RACE with constant-segment primers, with sample barcodes and unique molecular identifiers being introduced. RNA was extracted from every sample with Trizol reagent. Libraries were amplified in two PCR steps, with a second sample barcode and Illumina TruSeq adapters added in the second step. Sequencing of libraries was performed on an Illumina NovaSeq with 2 x 150 bp paired-end reads. The authors' analysis ran thus. The reads were demultiplexed and collapsed into UMI-guided consensus sequences using migec v1.2.7. Using mixcr v2.1.11, UMI consensuses were aligned to TRA and TRB V and J templates and then assembled into clonotypes. Expanded or contracted clonotypes were those called significant by both edgeR and NoisET, with noise models trained on biological replicates. For edgeR calls, the cutoffs were a false discovery rate-adjusted p below 0.01 and a log2 fold-change threshold of 1. As an exploratory analysis of dynamics, max-normalized trajectories of the 1000 most abundant clonotypes were examined by PCA with hierarchical clustering. The CD4 or CD8 phenotype of responding clones was assigned using the separately sequenced CD4+ and CD8+ repertoires. TCRdb trimmed public reads at Q25 via fastp, called clones via MiXCR and kept in-frame beta chains. Merged by CDR3 protein, the rows form single entries marked with the most common genes and DNA. V and J calls and clone size were set by TCRdb, not the authors. The sample data list 350,000 or so distinct CDR3 sequences, and around 20% of these were observed just once. Clones ranked in the top ten supply roughly 23% of the sample.

The rearranged chain carries TRBV6-5 and TRBJ1-2; TRBD1 fits 7 bases in the junction. The source of this sequence is a man between 18 and 35 years old who had mild COVID-19 (a few samples of this study predate the infection). The sample titles of this study are shuffled in the database, so cell type and time point are left out; the donor was told from shared clones. The sequencing sample was made of PBMCs or a T cell subset sorted from them (not recorded which). The nucleotide sequence reads as follows: TGTGCCAGCAGTTACCTTCGAGGGGGCTCGAACTATGGCTACACCTTC. Its translation is CASSYLRGGSNYGYTF.